This is a list of T cell receptor beta chains from one sample in a study of identical twins. TCRdb processed the 5' RACE reads anew with MiXCR; each CDR3 protein has one entry. The data show about 490,000 distinct CDR3 sequences, with over 12% seen just once and about 0.47% held by the top ten. The same specimen was also included in a second study, on yellow fever vaccine responses in identical twins.

The sequenced sample was CD4+ T cells sorted from blood. The receptors derive from a woman aged 18-29 years in good health. Both conserved end residues are trimmed from each CDR3.

j_call	v_call	cdr3_aa
TRBJ1-1	TRBV20-1	SAPEQVNTEAF
TRBJ2-1	TRBV7-2	ASSPITRIAGYNEQF
TRBJ2-2	TRBV10-3	AIAGGTGEVVGELF
TRBJ2-1	TRBV29-1	SVVRQVTHNEQF
TRBJ2-1	TRBV20-1	CARDHRTSGIDEQF
TRBJ1-2	TRBV7-9	ASSLAGDRVFGYT
TRBJ2-3	TRBV5-5	ASSLVIGQGADTQY
TRBJ2-5	TRBV29-1	SVTGLAETQY
TRBJ1-3	TRBV29-1	SVGGGGGTSGNTIY
TRBJ2-3	TRBV28	ASSRPGPSTDTQY
TRBJ1-1	TRBV5-1	ASSLDGSTEAF
TRBJ2-3	TRBV3-1	ASSQRGMTTDTQY
TRBJ2-1	TRBV5-1	ASSLVASSSYNEQF
TRBJ1-1	TRBV12-3/TRBV12-4	ASRQDRNTEAF
TRBJ2-1	TRBV2	ASSPTPSGGRGEQF
TRBJ1-1	TRBV5-1	ASSLGQWNTEAF
TRBJ2-2	TRBV2	ASSGSEGGELF
TRBJ2-3	TRBV12-3/TRBV12-4	ASSSRLGTDTQY
TRBJ1-1	TRBV12-3/TRBV12-4	ASSTGTKAF
TRBJ2-1	TRBV29-1	RKPPARRHIVDEQF
TRBJ2-7	TRBV4-1	ASSQGDRVYEQY
TRBJ1-1	TRBV10-3	AISESRGRNTEAF
TRBJ2-1	TRBV2	ASSEEGAGEQF
TRBJ1-2	TRBV19	ASSNPGQGIGYGYT
TRBJ2-2	TRBV24-1	ATSDAAPGTGELF
TRBJ1-5	TRBV20-1	SAREGLQPQH
TRBJ2-7	TRBV2	ASSGRGSAYEQY
TRBJ2-3	TRBV10-3	AIRKGAPPDTQY
TRBJ2-7	TRBV28	ASRTPGTPNYEQY
TRBJ2-5	TRBV20-1	SAGVQETQY
TRBJ1-1	TRBV20-1	SARTGPEAF
TRBJ2-3	TRBV28	ASSLPGVPDTQY
TRBJ2-3	TRBV5-1	ASSSGTSGIGTDTQY
TRBJ2-1	TRBV20-1	SALPAGEGEQF
TRBJ1-1	TRBV12-3/TRBV12-4	ASRAGAMSTEAF
TRBJ1-6	TRBV5-6	ASSPQTRGVSISPLH
TRBJ1-2	TRBV12-3/TRBV12-4	ASSPEGQGVGGYT
TRBJ2-2	TRBV9	ASSVLAGESGELF
TRBJ2-5	TRBV18	ASSPTKETQY
TRBJ2-3	TRBV18	ASSPPRARQGTDTQY
TRBJ2-3	TRBV21-1	ASSRGRPDTQY
TRBJ2-1	TRBV10-3	AISDQTSGPNEQF
TRBJ1-2	TRBV12-3/TRBV12-4	ASSPRPEGEGGYT
TRBJ2-6	TRBV20-1	SARDGSGANVLT
TRBJ2-3	TRBV6-5	ASSYSGIITDTQY
TRBJ1-1	TRBV11-1	ASSLGFYTEAF
TRBJ2-2	TRBV12-3/TRBV12-4	ASSFRGSDNTGELF
TRBJ2-5	TRBV7-8	ASSLVPARRVVRKETQY
TRBJ2-7	TRBV7-3	ASSLALDYEQY
TRBJ1-1	TRBV14	ASSQARVTEAF
TRBJ2-1	TRBV7-1	ASSSGLAGAKTLYNEQF
TRBJ2-7	TRBV29-1	SVAGTPYEQY
TRBJ2-7	TRBV15	ATSREGFGNYEQY
TRBJ1-2	TRBV7-2	ASSLTRFLTGNGYT
TRBJ2-7	TRBV28	ASSLRAETAVYEQY
TRBJ1-1	TRBV24-1	ATSPGVRNTEAF
TRBJ2-3	TRBV7-2	ASSRYGTSGSTDTQY